This T cell receptor beta chain was documented in a study of blood T cell repertoires in COVID-19 (dated by TCRdb to about 2020). For the wider study: The collaborator samples originated in the United States, Italy and Spain and spanned the acute and convalescent phases of COVID-19. The prospective study material was composed of cDNA or gDNA derived from T cells, B-cell-depleted T cells, or PBMCs. Subjects who had been exposed to COVID-19, were actively infected with it, or had recovered from it provided the deeply sampled blood TCRbeta repertoires that made up the dataset. A de-identified subject ID, COVID-19 status, age in years and sex were almost always included in the sample metadata. Samples were obtained from the ongoing ImmuneRACE study (first 160 participants) and from some 1,300 subjects provided by 6 global collaborators. The repertoires were released in a freely available public database meant as a resource for research on the immune response to SARS-CoV-2. HLA class I and class II types, where available, came from metadata supplied by the sample provider rather than from assay-based typing. What the research found in general, with its limitations: Clinical and demographic metadata were provided uncurated, with the amount varying by source and participant.

TCRbeta CDR3 regions were amplified from genomic DNA using the immunoSEQ Assay, a bias-controlled multiplex PCR. In the source study's methods: The number of nucleated cells in each sample was estimated from the amplification of reference gene primers within the assay. To quantify the absolute abundance of each unique TCRbeta CDR3 rearrangement, sequence reads were collapsed and filtered. For each sample, productive Simpson clonality was calculated by taking the square root of Simpson's diversity index across productive rearrangements. In TCRdb, the immuneACCESS table is reduced to in-frame sequences with V and J assigned. These tables do not hold every clone; where another copy was compared, an unresolved V gene accounts for under half, and the others remain unexplained. V, J and clone size were drawn from that table, and D and trimming were deduced from the DNA. The sample contains about 440,000 clones, 90% of them found a single time. 0.6% to 0.7% of the sample is held by the ten biggest clonotypes.

This clone was picked up a small number of times. Its antigen remains unidentified. Base quality data are lacking; no much larger clone is found one base away. In the prospective study, participants were about 18 to 89 years old, resided in approximately 22 geographic areas of the United States, and were enrolled through a virtual design. In the prospective study, cohorts were assigned on the basis of participant-reported clinical history obtained from a screening survey and a study questionnaire. Recovered participants in ImmuneRACE Cohort 3 were defined by two consecutive negative NP/OP PCR tests, clearance by a healthcare professional, or resolution of symptoms. In the prospective study, mobile phlebotomists collected whole blood, serum and a nasopharyngeal or oropharyngeal swab from each participant. Prospective study participants could optionally give additional blood draws and questionnaires over an approximately two-month period. Before DNA extraction, prospective study blood samples were shipped either frozen or at room temperature.

CDR1 SGHNT and CDR2 YENEEA were looked up in the germline V gene. Inclusive of the bounding cysteine and phenylalanine, the CDR3 is 14 residues long. This entry keeps only the CDR3 DNA: 42 bases, framed from base 1. V has 5 bases trimmed and J has 0 bases trimmed; junction bases matching no gene number 0. The receptor chain draws on TRBV11-3 and TRBJ1-3; TRBD1 aligns with 8 central bases. The sample comprised PBMCs or T cells enriched from blood (not recorded which). This sequence originates from a man younger than 35 who had recovered from COVID-19. The CDR3 protein sequence reads: CASSTGGSGNTIYF. In nucleotides, the sequence is TGTGCCAGCAGCACAGGGGGCTCTGGAAACACCATATATTTT.